This T cell receptor beta chain stems from a study of cytomegalovirus exposure and HLA in healthy donors. The study's findings and limits: Reports credit the classifier with highly specific, highly sensitive diagnosis of cytomegalovirus status.

The assay was immunoSEQ multiplex PCR, and TCRdb's table has in-frame clones only and misses some. The top ten hold 2% to 3% of the sample, which has roughly 260,000 clones, around nine tenths seen once. Germline assignment: CDR1 MDHEN and CDR2 SYDVKM. The CDR3 is 15 amino acids. V dropped 5 bases and J dropped 5 bases, with 16 bases sitting between them. Note on this clone: Its antigen remains unidentified.

The sample was PBMCs. This sequence joins TRBV28 and TRBJ1-5; D not resolved. This receptor was identified in a man younger than 35 in good health and CMV-seronegative. CDR3 in DNA: TGTGCCAGCAGTGAGAGGGCCTTCCGAGATCAGCCCCAGCATTTT. Translation: CASSERAFRDQPQHF.